Each of the 20 T cell receptor beta chains below was sequenced from the same sample in a study of cytomegalovirus exposure and HLA in healthy donors. PCR was performed using 60 Vbeta and 13 Jbeta primers. Sequencing was performed with immunoSEQ multiplex PCR; in TCRdb, only in-frame clones are kept and a portion is missing. The sample carries some 180,000 clones, just over 75% recorded once. The sequenced material came from PBMCs. The receptors were gathered from a woman in her sixties or seventies in good health and CMV-seropositive.

In regard to this clone: One end of the junction is discordant with germline, which a read error may explain. The chain has TRBV19 and TRBJ2-7, with TRBD1 identical over 7 bases. This CDR3 has 11 amino acids. The germline V gene encodes CDR1 LNHDA and CDR2 SQIVND (reference sequence). The CDR3 DNA follows: TGTGCCAGTAGAATTAAGGGACAGTCAATATTC. Translated: CASRIKGQSIF.

V usage is TRBV9 and J usage is TRBJ2-2; perhaps TRBD1 as D (6 bases). The CDR3 has 14 amino acids. CDR1 is SGDLS, CDR2 YYNGEE, per germline. V lost 0 bases to trimming and J lost 8 bases, with 11 bases between them. CDR3 region: CASSVVEGEGELFF. The CDR3, as DNA: TGTGCCAGCAGCGTAGTCGAGGGGGAAGGGGAGCTGTTTTTT.

The chain couples TRBV11-2 to TRBJ2-7, with 9 nucleotides matching TRBD2. The V gene end was trimmed by 6 bases and the J gene end by 4 bases; junction bases not matched to a gene: 7. The CDR3 loop spans 14 amino acids. Germline V CDR1 and CDR2: SGHAT, FQNNGV. The CDR3 is CASSQAGGRYEQYF. The DNA for the CDR3 is TGTGCCAGCAGTCAGGCGGGAGGGAGATACGAGCAGTACTTC.

This sequence joins TRBV28 and TRBJ2-7; TRBD1 agrees at 10 bases. Germline V lookup: CDR1 MDHEN, CDR2 SYDVKM. This CDR3 comprises 15 residues. Germline trimming cut 4 bases from V and 6 bases from J; bases unmatched to any gene: 9. CDR3 residues: CASSSRGTGDGEQYF. As DNA, the CDR3 is TGTGCCAGCAGTTCCCGTGGGACAGGGGATGGCGAGCAGTACTTC. The entire variable domain, with the rest obtained from reference TRBV28 and TRBJ2-7, is as follows: DVKVTQSSRYLVKRTGEKVFLECVQDMDHENMFWYRQDPGLGLRLIYFSYDVKMKEKGDIPEGYSVSREKKERFSLILESASTNQTSMYLCASSSRGTGDGEQYFGPGTRLTVT.

The V and J genes are TRBV5-5 and TRBJ1-5, with 8 bases that match TRBD1. V was pared by 4 bases and J by 0 bases, with 3 bases of the junction left unmatched. This CDR3 contains 15 residues. The germline V gene encodes CDR1 SGHKS and CDR2 YYEKEE (reference sequence). The CDR3 loop reads CASSLQGVSNQPQHF. Written as DNA, the CDR3 is TGTGCCAGCAGCCTACAGGGGGTTAGCAATCAGCCCCAGCATTTT.

The rearrangement uses TRBV7-6 and TRBJ2-7, with D possibly being TRBD2 (5 bases). CDR3 length equals 14 residues. Germline CDR1 and CDR2: SGHVS and FNYEAQ. The ends were cut back, 5 bases at V and 7 bases at J, with 18 bases in the middle. DNA for the CDR3: TGTGCCAGCAGCCCGGTCTCGACTACCCATGAGCAGTACTTC. Its protein product is CASSPVSTTHEQYF.

This clone was counted once. This chain links TRBV28 with TRBJ1-1, with D uncertain. Germline V CDR1 and CDR2: MDHEN, SYDVKM. The CDR3 is 15 residues long. Trimming stripped 5 bases from V and 5 bases from J, with 18 bases between. As DNA, the CDR3 is TGTGCCAGCAGTCCCCCATCGGGGTCGAGAACTGAAGCTTTCTTT. Translating it yields CASSPPSGSRTEAFF.

The chain employs TRBV5-1 and TRBJ1-2; TRBD1 matches 7 bases. Trimming cost V 4 bases and J 3 bases; bases outside gene matches: 6. This CDR3 contains 14 residues. CDR1 and CDR2 (germline): SGHRS, YFSETQ. Here the CDR3 DNA reads TGCGCCAGCAGCCTCAGCAGGGGGGACTATGGCTACACCTTC. It specifies CASSLSRGDYGYTF.

This chain links TRBV28 with TRBJ1-4, with a weak D call TRBD1 (5 bases). V lost 9 bases to trimming and J lost 7 bases, with 15 bases between them. CDR1 MDHEN and CDR2 SYDVKM come from the germline V gene. CDR3 length: 13 residues. CDR3 DNA: TGTGCCAGTTCGGGGGGGGGAAGTGAAAAACTGTTTTTT. Residues: CASSGGGSEKLFF.

The rearrangement joins TRBV27 to TRBJ2-1; 10 bases are shared with TRBD2. CDR1 and CDR2 (germline): MNHEY, SMNVEV (reference sequence). J lost 5 bases, V lost 1 base, and 5 bases had no gene match. CDR3 size: 16 residues. CDR3 DNA sequence: TGTGCCAGCAGTTTATTCAGCGGGGGGGCAAACAATGAGCAGTTCTTC. Encoded protein: CASSLFSGGANNEQFF.

J is TRBJ1-5 and V is TRBV19; maybe TRBD1 (5 bases). The V and J ends lost 4 bases and 8 bases respectively, with 21 bases between them. CDR3 length: 16 residues. Looked up from germline, CDR1 is LNHDA and CDR2 is SQIVND (reference sequence). The CDR3 bases are TGTGCCAGTAGTAGCAATGGGGACGCGGGGGTTAAGCCCCAGCATTTT. It is translated as CASSSNGDAGVKPQHF.

V usage is TRBV9 and J usage is TRBJ1-4; D is uncertain. The CDR3 runs to 13 residues. V was trimmed by 0 bases and J by 5 bases, leaving 5 bases between them. The V gene's germline CDR1 is SGDLS and CDR2 YYNGEE. In nucleotides, the CDR3 is TGTGCCAGCAGCGTAGGCGGGAATGAAAAACTGTTTTTT. Translation: CASSVGGNEKLFF.

The V and J genes are TRBV19 and TRBJ1-5; TRBD1 matches at 9 bases. Trimming at V came to 6 bases and at J to 5 bases, leaving 11 bases not matched to a gene. Per the germline V gene, CDR1 is LNHDA and CDR2 is SQIVND (reference sequence). This CDR3 has 16 residues. For the CDR3, the DNA is TGTGCCAGTAGAATACCGGGACAGGGAAGGGATCAGCCCCAGCATTTT. It specifies CASRIPGQGRDQPQHF.

The chain combines TRBV19 with TRBJ1-2; 11 bases match TRBD1. Losses at the gene ends were 1 base for V and 8 bases for J; bases not matched to a gene: 6. The CDR3 sequence is 15 residues long. Per the germline V gene, CDR1 is LNHDA and CDR2 is SQIVND (reference sequence). For the CDR3, the DNA is TGTGCCAGTAGTATAGGAGGACAGGGGGCACGGGGCTACACCTTC. As protein: CASSIGGQGARGYTF.

This clone was seen a handful of times. As DNA, the CDR3 is TGTGTCAGAAGCCAAGGGGCCCAGATAGCCGGGGAGCTGTTTTTT. Translated, it gives CVRSQGAQIAGELFF. The chain employs TRBV7-5 and TRBJ2-2; TRBD1, the table's D call, was not compared with the DNA. TRBV7-5 is assigned pseudogene status. The CDR3 runs 15 residues.

The chain has TRBV19 and TRBJ2-5, with TRBD2 matching 7 bases. V dropped 7 bases and J dropped 9; count of bases not matched to a gene: 11. Per the germline V gene, CDR1 is LNHDA and CDR2 is SQIVND (reference sequence). This CDR3 has 13 residues. CDR3 residues: CASNSREWEAQYF. DNA of the CDR3: TGTGCCAGTAATTCGCGGGAGTGGGAGGCCCAGTACTTC.

This clone was observed once. The V call is TRBV10-3, the J call TRBJ2-7; 7 bases line up with TRBD2. The CDR3 is made up of 14 amino acids. Per germline, CDR1 ENHRY and CDR2 SYGVKD. V was pared by 6 bases and J by 5 bases, with 10 bases of the junction left unmatched. CDR3 DNA sequence: TGTGCCATCAGGGCGGGGAGCGGGGACCACGAGCAGTACTTC. It yields the protein CAIRAGSGDHEQYF.

V and J are TRBV19 and TRBJ1-1, with D possibly being TRBD1 (6 bases). The germline gives CDR1 LNHDA, CDR2 SQIVND (reference sequence). There are 16 residues in the CDR3. Deletions cut 3 bases from V and 4 bases from J, with 18 bases between. This CDR3 reads CASSMSRGSRGTEAFF. As DNA, the CDR3 is TGTGCCAGTAGTATGTCTAGGGGGAGTCGGGGCACTGAAGCTTTCTTT.

The gene calls are TRBV6-6 and TRBJ1-5; TRBD1 might be the D (6 bases). Per germline, CDR1 MNHNY and CDR2 SVGAGI (reference sequence). The CDR3 is 13 residues long. Trimming cost V 6 bases and J 4 bases, with 10 bases left between them. Here the CDR3 reads CASRRQENQPQHF. The CDR3 DNA sequence: TGTGCCAGCAGGAGACAGGAAAATCAGCCCCAGCATTTT.

The chain joins TRBV27 to TRBJ2-2; 8 positions agree with TRBD2. With 8 bases clipped from V and 2 bases from J, the junction kept 16 bases outside the gene matches. Germline CDR1 reads MNHEY; CDR2 reads SMNVEV (reference sequence). This CDR3 contains 18 residues. Here the CDR3 DNA reads TGTGCCAGCGCTATTAGCGGGACCATTTCTTTTAACACCGGGGAGCTGTTTTTT. Its translation is CASAISGTISFNTGELFF.